This T cell receptor beta chain was identified during a study of T cells in Graves' hyperthyroidism and ophthalmopathy. TCR beta CDR3 regions were amplified from RNA. The HTBI primer set drove a first-round RT-PCR of the TCR CDR3. From the multiplex PCR reads, TCRdb called clonotypes with MiXCR, one entry per CDR3 protein. The profile shows roughly 500,000 distinct CDR3 sequences, 46% of them singletons. This CDR3 contains 12 residues. Germline V CDR1 and CDR2: SEHNR, FQNEAQ (reference sequence). This clonotype has a count of ten or more. The source of this sequence is an adult woman with Graves' disease, either hyperthyroidism or ophthalmopathy (not recorded which). The chain couples TRBV7-9 to TRBJ2-2; 8 bases match TRBD2. Sequenced input: peripheral blood or thyroid tissue (not recorded which). The CDR3 reads CGREDDTGELFF. The CDR3 DNA reads as TGTGGGCGGGAGGACGACACCGGGGAGCTGTTTTTT.